Listed here are 4 T cell receptor beta chains from one sample, sequenced in a study of response to subunit inactivated influenza vaccine. MiXCR was run by TCRdb on the RT-PCR reads, yielding one entry per CDR3 protein. The data contain some 600,000 distinct CDR3 sequences, 12% to 15% of them singletons. Here the sequenced sample was PBMCs from blood, taken less than 15 days before vaccination. All receptors derive from a man aged 50-59 years who received an inactivated influenza vaccine.

The genes are TRBV20-1 and TRBJ1-1; 7 nucleotides line up with TRBD1. CDR1 and CDR2 (germline): DFQATT, SNEGSKA (reference sequence). The CDR3 is 16 residues long. J lost 0 bases, V lost 1 base, and 8 bases had no gene match. Here the CDR3 reads CSARGAGGRLNTEAFF. Here the CDR3 DNA reads TGCAGTGCTAGAGGGGCAGGGGGAAGGCTGAACACTGAAGCTTTCTTT.

The J gene is TRBJ1-4, the V gene TRBV10-3; 12 bases align to TRBD1. The V segment lost 10 bases and the J segment 2 bases; nucleotides outside the gene matches: 8. The CDR3 length is 16 residues. Germline V gene data show CDR1 as ENHRY and CDR2 as SYGVKD. CDR3: CATHPGQGATNEKLFF. Written as DNA, the CDR3 is TGTGCCACCCACCCGGGACAGGGGGCTACTAATGAAAAACTGTTTTTT.

This chain links TRBV7-3 with TRBJ2-6; 9 bases fit TRBD1. Germline-derived CDR1 and CDR2 are SGHTA and FQGTGA. The V gene end was trimmed by 3 bases and the J gene end by 0 bases; junction bases not matched to a gene: 12. This CDR3 is 20 amino acids long. CDR3 residues: CASSLLGPGTGPSGANVLTF. The CDR3 DNA reads as TGTGCCAGCAGCTTGCTAGGGCCCGGGACAGGGCCCTCTGGGGCCAACGTCCTGACTTTC.

Only a few counts were recorded for this clonotype. This chain uses TRBV6-1 with TRBJ2-5, with D perhaps matching TRBD1 or TRBD2 (6 bases each). This CDR3 region has 16 residues. From germline, CDR1 is MNHNS and CDR2 SASEGT. Trimming cost V 5 bases and J 2 bases, with 18 bases left between them. This CDR3 is CASSTGRGPKQETQYF. The CDR3 nucleotides are TGTGCCAGCAGTACCGGCCGGGGGCCCAAACAAGAGACCCAGTACTTC.